Listed below are T cell receptor beta chains from one sample, sequenced in a study of cytomegalovirus exposure and HLA in healthy donors. Using immunoSEQ multiplex PCR, the repertoire was profiled, and TCRdb retains in-frame clones only, with some absent. Of more than 95,000 clones in the sample, 60% to 75% were seen once. Sequencing input: PBMCs. The receptors stem from a woman aged 50 to 60 in good health and CMV-seropositive. CDR3s include the opening cysteine and the closing phenylalanine or tryptophan. Fields, in order: J gene, CDR3 length, V gene, D gene, clone size, CDR3 DNA, CDR3 protein. The D gene is left open where the match is weak. Size is omitted from some rows. Given values are once, few, many or a class for expanded clones.

j_call: TRBJ1-3; cdr3_length: 14; v_call: TRBV13; d_call: TRBD1; clone_size: few; cdr3_nt: TGTGCCAGCAGCTACGGACAGGGTGGTGACACCATATATTTT; cdr3_aa: CASSYGQGGDTIYF
j_call: TRBJ2-7; cdr3_length: 17; v_call: TRBV6-4; d_call: TRBD2; clone_size: few; cdr3_nt: TGTGCCAGCAGTGTATCCCCCACAGGCGGGGGAACCGGCGAGCAGTACTTC; cdr3_aa: CASSVSPTGGGTGEQYF
j_call: TRBJ2-7; cdr3_length: 14; v_call: TRBV5-1; d_call: -; clone_size: few; cdr3_nt: TGCGCCAGCAGCATAAGGACAGCCCAGAACGAGCAGTACTTC; cdr3_aa: CASSIRTAQNEQYF
j_call: TRBJ1-1; cdr3_length: 11; v_call: TRBV5-1; d_call: -; clone_size: -; cdr3_nt: TGCGCCAGCATCACAGGGACGAAGGGGTTCTTT; cdr3_aa: CASITGTKGFF
j_call: TRBJ1-4; cdr3_length: 15; v_call: TRBV5-6; d_call: -; clone_size: -; cdr3_nt: TGTGCCAGCAGCTCGTACGAGGGTCGCCGTGAAAAACTGTTTTTT; cdr3_aa: CASSSYEGRREKLFF
j_call: TRBJ1-1; cdr3_length: 13; v_call: TRBV19; d_call: -; clone_size: -; cdr3_nt: TGTGCCAGTATGGATCGGAGGGACACTGAAGCTTTCTTT; cdr3_aa: CASMDRRDTEAFF
j_call: TRBJ2-7; cdr3_length: 14; v_call: TRBV5-4; d_call: TRBD1; clone_size: -; cdr3_nt: TGTGCCAGCAGCCAAAGGACAGGGAACTACGAGCAGTACTTC; cdr3_aa: CASSQRTGNYEQYF
j_call: TRBJ2-1; cdr3_length: 15; v_call: TRBV7-2; d_call: TRBD1; clone_size: -; cdr3_nt: TGTGCCAGCAGCTCCAGGGGGCTGATCGGTAATGAGCAGTTCTTC; cdr3_aa: CASSSRGLIGNEQFF
j_call: TRBJ1-2; cdr3_length: 14; v_call: TRBV28; d_call: -; clone_size: -; cdr3_nt: TGTGCCAGCAGTGTGACAGGCACTAACTATGGCTACACCTTC; cdr3_aa: CASSVTGTNYGYTF
j_call: TRBJ2-7; cdr3_length: 15; v_call: TRBV6-1; d_call: TRBD1; clone_size: -; cdr3_nt: TGTGCCAGCAGTGATCCGGACAGGCGACAATACGAGCAGTACTTC; cdr3_aa: CASSDPDRRQYEQYF
j_call: TRBJ2-3; cdr3_length: 14; v_call: TRBV18; d_call: -; clone_size: once; cdr3_nt: TGTGCCAGCTCCCCCGACCGAGGACTGGATACGCAGTATTTT; cdr3_aa: CASSPDRGLDTQYF
j_call: TRBJ1-3; cdr3_length: 13; v_call: TRBV7-6; d_call: -; clone_size: -; cdr3_nt: TGTGCCAGCAGCCGAAGGGGCCGGAACACCATATATTTT; cdr3_aa: CASSRRGRNTIYF
j_call: TRBJ2-2; cdr3_length: 14; v_call: TRBV19; d_call: TRBD1; clone_size: -; cdr3_nt: TGTGCCAGTACGAACAGGGGGCTCACCGGGGAGCTGTTTTTT; cdr3_aa: CASTNRGLTGELFF